The entry below gives a single T cell receptor (beta chain) sequence along with its context. Antigen specificity is unknown. Per the germline V gene, CDR1 is SGHNT and CDR2 is YENEEA. This CDR3 region has 14 residues. The V gene lost 0 bases and the J gene lost 9 bases, with 12 bases spanning the gap. The sample comes from a study of T cell responses to AZD1222 COVID-19 vaccine. General study points: The donor group comprised mostly white British people and more females; the analysis possibly underestimated clonal diversity.

Libraries were prepared by immunoSEQ multiplex PCR; TCRdb keeps only in-frame clonotypes and omits some of them. The table has 45,000 to 65,000 clones, 87% seen once. The TCR originated in an adult who received the AZD1222 COVID-19 vaccine. The sample consisted of peripheral blood, taken 28 days after the second AZD1222 dose. The V gene is TRBV11-3, the J gene TRBJ2-1; D is perhaps TRBD2 (6 bases). CDR3 loop: CASSLDPGVGEQFF. The CDR3 DNA sequence: TGTGCCAGCAGCTTAGACCCGGGGGTGGGTGAGCAGTTCTTC. Looking up the rest from reference TRBV11-3 and TRBJ2-1 gives the full variable domain: EAGVVQSPRYKIIEKKQPVAFWCNPISGHNTLYWYLQNLGQGPELLIRYENEEAVDDSQLPKDRFSAERLKGVDSTLKIQPAELGDSAVYLCASSLDPGVGEQFFGPGTRLTVL.